The T cell receptor (beta chain) under discussion was sequenced for a study of PD-L1 blockade in urothelial cancer. Study-level background: In terms of prior chemotherapy, patients had received 0 to 3 regimens. A median blood sample held roughly 150,000 T cells and tens of thousands of unique TCRs. Study observations and caveats: Larger 3-week expansion of tumor-associated blood clones was seen in durable-benefit patients.

Sequencing used immunoSEQ multiplex PCR; TCRdb keeps in-frame clones, though not all of them. Altogether about 86,000 clones are present, more than 70% being singletons, with the ten largest covering approximately 15%. CDR3 length: 12 amino acids. The V end lost 5 bases, the J end lost 6 bases, and 8 bases lay between the germline ends. In germline, CDR1 is SGHAT, CDR2 FQNNGV. Remarks on this clone: Its antigen is currently unknown.

Time point: pretreatment peripheral blood. This chain connects TRBV11-2 to TRBJ1-5; D not certain. This sample comprised PBMCs, obtained around atezolizumab (anti-PD-L1) treatment. This receptor was taken from a man aged 60 to 75 with urothelial cancer. Written as DNA, the CDR3 is TGTGCCAGCAGCGACAACCGTCAGCCCCAGCATTTT. It is translated as CASSDNRQPQHF.